This T cell receptor beta chain was obtained from a study of regulatory and conventional T cells in RAG deficiency. Study results and caveats: In Omenn syndrome, sorted "Tregs" may be peripherally activated cells. Omenn syndrome and CID/AS patients had 80 to 100-fold fewer unique Treg TCR beta sequences, versus about 10-fold elsewhere. In Omenn syndrome, Treg and Tconv repertoires overlapped >75%. RAG-deficient patients showed markedly lower Shannon entropy and higher Simpson indices than control T-cell subsets.

The repertoire was sequenced with immunoSEQ multiplex PCR; TCRdb's copy has only in-frame clones and lacks some. The table lists about 30,000 clones, approximately 96% of them singletons. The sorted conventional CD4+ T cells were CD25-low and CD127-high, with genomic DNA sequenced. About this clone itself: Its target is not known.

CDR1 is SGHRS, CDR2 YFSETQ, per germline. This CDR3 is 12 amino acids long. Between the trimmed V and J ends, which lost 2 bases and 1 base, there was a span of 3 bases. Another study also made use of these data, one on regulatory T cells. As reported in that work: Amplification used 52 TRBV primers and 13 TRBJ primers.

Sequenced input: CD25- CD4+ T cells sorted from blood. The clonotype originates from a human donor in good health. The chain combines TRBV5-1 with TRBJ1-1; D is undetermined. In nucleotides, the CDR3 is TGCGCCAGCAGCTTACAGAACACTGAAGCTTTCTTT. This encodes CASSLQNTEAFF.